This TCR beta chain was obtained from a study of cytomegalovirus exposure and HLA in healthy donors. Study results and limitations: Reportedly, diagnosis of cytomegalovirus status by the classifier showed high specificity and sensitivity. The TCR clusters that emerged in the first cohort tended, a later analysis found, to co-occur in the roughly 110 validation repertoires.

Germline V lookup: CDR1 SGHNT, CDR2 YYREEE (reference sequence). V gave up 5 bases and J gave up 1 base; unmatched junction bases: 8. This CDR3 contains 17 residues. This clone was found a few times. Its antigen remains unidentified. Here immunoSEQ multiplex PCR was the method, and the copy in TCRdb shows in-frame clones only, minus some. The sample gives approximately 65,000 clones, roughly 96% of which show up once; more than 2% is in the top ten. The chain carries TRBV5-4 and TRBJ2-1; 11 nucleotides agree with TRBD2. The TCR was taken from a man aged 18-30 years in good health and CMV-seronegative. The specimen was PBMCs. The DNA of the CDR3 is TGTGCCAGCAGGCTCGGGACTAGCGGAACTTCCTACAATGAGCAGTTCTTC. Protein product: CASRLGTSGTSYNEQFF. Complete variable domain (other parts from reference TRBV5-4 and TRBJ2-1): ETGVTQSPTHLIKTRGQQVTLRCSSQSGHNTVSWYQQALGQGPQFIFQYYREEENGRGNFPPRFSGLQFPNYSSELNVNALELDDSALYLCASRLGTSGTSYNEQFFGPGTRLTVL.